These 16 T cell receptor beta chains came from one sample sequenced in a study of OX40 agonist ivuxolimab in advanced cancers. The method was immunoSEQ multiplex PCR; TCRdb's version includes in-frame clones alone and lacks a portion of them. The data contain 20,000 to 30,000 clones, around 85% of them seen just once; the ten biggest clones take up about 16%. This specimen consisted of CD4+ or CD8+ T cells sorted from blood, obtained in a trial of the OX40 agonist ivuxolimab. All receptors come from an adult with an advanced solid tumor such as melanoma, head and neck, liver or kidney cancer.

This chain connects TRBV5-6 to TRBJ1-5; D is possibly TRBD1 (5 bases). Germline CDR1 and CDR2: SGHDT and YYEEEE. Trimming took off 0 bases at V and 9 bases at J, with 13 bases between the two ends. The CDR3 runs 14 residues. In DNA form, the CDR3 reads TGTGCCAGCAGCTTGGGTAAAGGGGCAAGGCCCCAGCATTTT. It is translated as CASSLGKGARPQHF.

This clone was seen once. V and J are TRBV29-1 and TRBJ2-7, with 7 nucleotides matching TRBD2. The V gene end was trimmed by 6 bases and the J gene end by 7 bases; junction bases not matched to a gene: 12. This CDR3 has 13 amino acids. CDR1 and CDR2 (germline): SQVTM, ANQGSEA. CDR3 DNA: TGCAGCGTCGTATGGGGGGGGGTCGGTGAGCAGTACTTC. The encoded protein is CSVVWGGVGEQYF.

V gene TRBV7-6 combines with J gene TRBJ2-5; TRBD1 matches at 7 bases. CDR3 size: 13 residues. Trimming removed 5 bases from V and 5 bases from J; junction bases left unmatched: 5. Germline-derived CDR1 and CDR2 are SGHVS and FNYEAQ. This chain's CDR3 is CASSQGTVETQYF. For the CDR3, the DNA is TGTGCCAGCAGCCAGGGGACAGTGGAGACCCAGTACTTC.

This clone was observed a handful of times. The chain links TRBV6-6 to TRBJ2-3; 9 positions agree with TRBD2. The germline gives CDR1 MNHNY, CDR2 SVGAGI (reference sequence). V lost 4 bases and J lost 1; bases outside the gene matches: 6. The CDR3 is made up of 16 amino acids. The CDR3 coding sequence is TGTGCCAGCAGTTCTATAGCGGGAGAGGGCACAGATACGCAGTATTTT. Amino acids: CASSSIAGEGTDTQYF.

The chain carries TRBV9 and TRBJ1-6; D not resolved. Germline V lookup: CDR1 SGDLS, CDR2 YYNGEE. This CDR3 region has 16 residues. V lost 0 bases to trimming and J lost 7 bases, with 14 bases between them. The CDR3 DNA reads as TGTGCCAGCAGCGTAGCTCTCGGGAAGGTCAATTCACCCCTCCACTTT. It encodes CASSVALGKVNSPLHF.

Worth noting for this clone: Mismatch with germline at one junction end may stem from a read error. The chain joins TRBV4-2 to TRBJ2-7; D not certain. CDR1 LGHNA and CDR2 YNFKEQ come from the germline V gene. The CDR3 spans 12 residues. The CDR3 DNA is TGTGCCAGCAGCCAAAGGTCCTTCGAGCAGTACTTC. Protein: CASSQRSFEQYF.

The J gene is TRBJ2-3, the V gene TRBV14, with 9 bases matching TRBD2. This CDR3 is 12 amino acids long. Germline CDR1 and CDR2: SGHDN and FVKESK. The junction had 5 bases not matched to a gene; V was cut back by 6 bases and J by 10 bases. The CDR3 loop reads CASSNGLASQYF. CDR3 nucleotide sequence: TGTGCCAGCAGTAACGGACTAGCGTCGCAGTATTTT.

CDR3 DNA sequence: TGTGCCAGCAGCTTCGGGCGTCGCTCTGGGGCCAACGTCCTGACTTTC. Protein: CASSFGRRSGANVLTF. The chain uses TRBV13 and TRBJ2-6; D is ambiguous. Germline CDR1 reads PRHDT; CDR2 reads FYEKMQ (reference sequence). Trimming shortened V by 3 bases and J by 0 bases, and 9 bases separated the two germline ends. This CDR3 spans 16 amino acids.

The chain has TRBV11-2 and TRBJ2-5; 10 bases agree with TRBD2. Trimming cost V 4 bases and J 5 bases; bases outside gene matches: 16. This CDR3 spans 18 amino acids. Germline V CDR1 and CDR2: SGHAT, FQNNGV. CDR3 sequence (DNA): TGTGCCAGCAGCTCGACCCTCCAGCGGGAGGGCCGAGGGGAGACCCAGTACTTC. Its translation: CASSSTLQREGRGETQYF.

This chain uses TRBV5-1 with TRBJ2-7; tentatively, D is TRBD1 or TRBD2 (5 bases each). The CDR3 runs to 18 residues. Per the germline V gene, CDR1 is SGHRS and CDR2 is YFSETQ. V dropped 0 bases and J dropped 5 bases, with 24 bases sitting between them. CDR3 nucleotides: TGCGCCAGCAGCTTGGCTTATTTTGGGGGTACTGCCACGGACGAGCAGTACTTC. As protein: CASSLAYFGGTATDEQYF. Variable domain in full (rest from reference TRBV5-1 and TRBJ2-7): KAGVTQTPRYLIKTRGQQVTLSCSPISGHRSVSWYQQTPGQGLQFLFEYFSETQRNKGNFPGRFSGRQFSNSRSEMNVSTLELGDSALYLCASSLAYFGGTATDEQYFGPGTRLTVT.

The chain is built from TRBV7-8 and TRBJ2-7; 7 bases are a match to TRBD2. Per germline, CDR1 SGHVS and CDR2 FQNEAQ. The ends lost 5 bases at V and 4 bases at J; junction bases unmatched: 14. The CDR3 sequence is 16 residues long. The CDR3: CASSPRLSGGSYEQYF. The CDR3, as DNA: TGTGCCAGCAGCCCCCGACTCTCGGGAGGATCATACGAGCAGTACTTC. Together with reference TRBV7-8 and TRBJ2-7, the CDR3 gives the full variable domain: GAGVSQSPRYKVAKRGQDVALRCDPISGHVSLFWYQQALGQGPEFLTYFQNEAQLDKSGLPSDRFFAERPEGSVSTLKIQRTQQEDSAVYLCASSPRLSGGSYEQYFGPGTRLTVT.

The chain recombines TRBV11-2 with TRBJ1-3; possibly TRBD1 for D (5 bases). V was pared by 3 bases and J by 0 bases, with 12 bases between. Germline lookup yields CDR1 SGHAT and CDR2 FQNNGV. The CDR3 contains 16 residues. CDR3 in DNA: TGTGCCAGCAGCTTCCTGGGACGGACCTCTGGAAACACCATATATTTT. Amino acids: CASSFLGRTSGNTIYF.

This sequence joins TRBV28 and TRBJ2-1; perhaps D is TRBD1 or TRBD2 (5 bases each). Per the germline V gene, CDR1 is MDHEN and CDR2 is SYDVKM. Trimming shortened V by 2 bases and J by 2 bases, and 22 bases separated the two germline ends. The CDR3 runs 19 residues. The CDR3 protein is CASSLQLAGTGRTYNEQFF. As DNA, the CDR3 is TGTGCCAGCAGTTTACAATTAGCAGGAACGGGACGTACCTACAATGAGCAGTTCTTC.

The rearrangement uses TRBV9 and TRBJ1-2; D is perhaps TRBD1 (5 bases). This CDR3 region has 13 residues. V was trimmed by 5 bases and J by 4 bases, leaving 12 bases between them. CDR1 SGDLS and CDR2 YYNGEE come from the germline V gene. CDR3 region: CASSPGGSYGYTF. The CDR3 DNA reads as TGTGCCAGCAGTCCGGGGGGAAGCTATGGCTACACCTTC.

The gene calls are TRBV25-1 and TRBJ1-2, with D unresolved. The CDR3 runs 13 residues. Trimming removed 6 bases at V and 8 bases at J, with 16 bases between. Per the germline V gene, CDR1 is MGHDK and CDR2 is SYGVNS. CDR3 in amino acids: CASSVTPRGGYTF. CDR3 DNA sequence: TGTGCCAGCAGCGTCACACCCCGCGGGGGCTACACCTTC.

This chain connects TRBV19 to TRBJ1-1; no clear D. Looked up from germline, CDR1 is LNHDA and CDR2 is SQIVND (reference sequence). V lost 1 base, J lost 1 base, and 10 bases lay in between. The CDR3 has 15 amino acids. CDR3 nucleotide sequence: TGTGCCAGTAGTATAGCCTCCGCCGGGAACACTGAAGCTTTCTTT. Protein: CASSIASAGNTEAFF.